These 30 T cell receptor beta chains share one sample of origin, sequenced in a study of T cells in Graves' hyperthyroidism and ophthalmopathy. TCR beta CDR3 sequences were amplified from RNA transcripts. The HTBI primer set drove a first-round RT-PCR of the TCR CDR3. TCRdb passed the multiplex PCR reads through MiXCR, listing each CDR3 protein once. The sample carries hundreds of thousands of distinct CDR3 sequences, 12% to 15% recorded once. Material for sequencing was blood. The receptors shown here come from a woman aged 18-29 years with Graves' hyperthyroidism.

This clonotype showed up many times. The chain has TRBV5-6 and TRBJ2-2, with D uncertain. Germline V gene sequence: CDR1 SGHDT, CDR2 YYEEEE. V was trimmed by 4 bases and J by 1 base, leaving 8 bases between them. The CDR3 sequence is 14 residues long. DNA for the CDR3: TGTGCCAGCAGCCGCAGTGTGAACACCGGGGAGCTGTTTTTT. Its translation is CASSRSVNTGELFF.

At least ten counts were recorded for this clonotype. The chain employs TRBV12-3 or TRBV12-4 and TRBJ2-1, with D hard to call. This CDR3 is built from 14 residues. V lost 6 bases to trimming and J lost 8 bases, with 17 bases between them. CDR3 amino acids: CASSTGSSGDEQFF. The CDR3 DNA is TGTGCCAGCAGCACCGGGTCCAGTGGGGATGAGCAGTTCTTC.

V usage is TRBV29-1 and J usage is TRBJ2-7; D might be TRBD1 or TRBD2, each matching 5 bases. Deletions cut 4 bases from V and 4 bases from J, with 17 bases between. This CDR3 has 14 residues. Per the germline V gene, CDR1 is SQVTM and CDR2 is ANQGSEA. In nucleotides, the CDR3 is TGCAGCGTTGTCCGTTCCGGGACGGTTTACGAGCAGTACTTC. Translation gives CSVVRSGTVYEQYF.

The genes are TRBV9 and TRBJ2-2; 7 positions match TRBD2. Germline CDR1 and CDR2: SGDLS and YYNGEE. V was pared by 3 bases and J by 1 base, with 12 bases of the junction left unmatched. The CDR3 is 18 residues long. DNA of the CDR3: TGTGCCAGCAGCGATCCGAGACGGGGGGTAATGAACACCGGGGAGCTGTTTTTT. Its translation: CASSDPRRGVMNTGELFF.

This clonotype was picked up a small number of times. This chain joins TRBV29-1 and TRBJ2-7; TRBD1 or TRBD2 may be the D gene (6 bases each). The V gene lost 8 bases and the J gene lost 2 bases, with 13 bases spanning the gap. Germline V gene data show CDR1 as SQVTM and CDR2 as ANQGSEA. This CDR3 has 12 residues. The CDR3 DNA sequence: TGCAGCATCCCGGGGGCCACCTACGAGCAGTACTTC. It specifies CSIPGATYEQYF.

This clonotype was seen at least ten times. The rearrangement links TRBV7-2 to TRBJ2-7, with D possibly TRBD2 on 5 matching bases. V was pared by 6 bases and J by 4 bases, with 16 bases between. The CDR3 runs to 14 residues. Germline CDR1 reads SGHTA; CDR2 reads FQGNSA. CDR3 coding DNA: TGTGCCAGCAGGCTAACTAGTGGATCGTACGAGCAGTACTTC. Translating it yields CASRLTSGSYEQYF.

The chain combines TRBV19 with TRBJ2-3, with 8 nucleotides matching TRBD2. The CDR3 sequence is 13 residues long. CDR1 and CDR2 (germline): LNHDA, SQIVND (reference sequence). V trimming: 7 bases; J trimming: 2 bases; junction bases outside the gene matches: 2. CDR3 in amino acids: CASMRGATDTQYF. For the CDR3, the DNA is TGTGCCAGTATGCGGGGGGCCACAGATACGCAGTATTTT.

The CDR3: CASSIDLWGSRGDEQFF. In nucleotides, the CDR3 is TGTGCCAGTAGTATAGATCTATGGGGGTCCCGCGGGGATGAGCAGTTCTTC. This rearrangement joins TRBV19 to TRBJ2-1, with D possibly matching TRBD2 (6 bases). The CDR3 length is 17 residues. Germline CDR1 LNHDA, CDR2 SQIVND (reference sequence). The V end lost 0 bases, the J end lost 8 bases, and 20 bases lay between the germline ends.

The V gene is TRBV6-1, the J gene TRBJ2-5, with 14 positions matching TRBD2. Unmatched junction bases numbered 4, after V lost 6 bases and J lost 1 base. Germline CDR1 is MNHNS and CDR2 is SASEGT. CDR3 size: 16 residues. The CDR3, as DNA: TGTGCCAGCAGGGGACTAGCGGGAGCCCCCCAAGAGACCCAGTACTTC. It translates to CASRGLAGAPQETQYF.

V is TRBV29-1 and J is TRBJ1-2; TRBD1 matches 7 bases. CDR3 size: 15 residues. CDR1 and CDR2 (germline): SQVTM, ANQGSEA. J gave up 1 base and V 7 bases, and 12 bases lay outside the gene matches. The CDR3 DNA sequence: TGCAGCGCCCTTCAGGGGGGAACCTTTAACTATGGCTACACCTTC. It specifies CSALQGGTFNYGYTF.

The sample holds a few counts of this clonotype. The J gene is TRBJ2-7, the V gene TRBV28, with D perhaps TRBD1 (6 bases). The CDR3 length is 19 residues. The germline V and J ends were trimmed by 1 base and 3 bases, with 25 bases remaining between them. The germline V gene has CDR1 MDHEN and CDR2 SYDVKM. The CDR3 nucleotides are TGTGCCAGCAGTTTATCGTGGGGGATTTCTGAGGGGGTACGCTACGAGCAGTACTTC. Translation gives CASSLSWGISEGVRYEQYF.

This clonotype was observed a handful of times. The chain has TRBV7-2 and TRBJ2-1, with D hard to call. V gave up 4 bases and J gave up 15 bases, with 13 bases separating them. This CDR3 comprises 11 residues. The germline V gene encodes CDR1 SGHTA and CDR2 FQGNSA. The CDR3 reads CASSYGPWLFF. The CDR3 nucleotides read TGTGCCAGCAGCTATGGACCCTGGCTGTTCTTC.

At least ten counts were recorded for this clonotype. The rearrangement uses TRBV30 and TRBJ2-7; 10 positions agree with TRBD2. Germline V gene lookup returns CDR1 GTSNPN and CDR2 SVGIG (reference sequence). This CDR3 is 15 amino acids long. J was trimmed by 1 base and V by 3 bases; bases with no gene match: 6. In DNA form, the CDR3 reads TGTGCCTGGAGCACCGGGACTAGCGAGTCCTACGAGCAGTACTTC. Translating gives CAWSTGTSESYEQYF.

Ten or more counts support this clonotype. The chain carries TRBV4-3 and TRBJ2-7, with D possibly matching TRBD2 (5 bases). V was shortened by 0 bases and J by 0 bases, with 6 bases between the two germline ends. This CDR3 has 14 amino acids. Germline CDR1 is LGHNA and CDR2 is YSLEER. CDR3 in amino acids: CASSQEGSSYEQYF. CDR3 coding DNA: TGCGCCAGCAGCCAAGAGGGGAGCTCCTACGAGCAGTACTTC.

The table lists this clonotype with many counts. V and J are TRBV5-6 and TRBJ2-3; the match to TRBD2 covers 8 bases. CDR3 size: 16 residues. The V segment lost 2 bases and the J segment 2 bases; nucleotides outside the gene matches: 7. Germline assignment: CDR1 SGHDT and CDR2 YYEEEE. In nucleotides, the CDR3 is TGTGCCAGCAGCTTACAGCGGGAGTGGAACACAGATACGCAGTATTTT. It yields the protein CASSLQREWNTDTQYF.

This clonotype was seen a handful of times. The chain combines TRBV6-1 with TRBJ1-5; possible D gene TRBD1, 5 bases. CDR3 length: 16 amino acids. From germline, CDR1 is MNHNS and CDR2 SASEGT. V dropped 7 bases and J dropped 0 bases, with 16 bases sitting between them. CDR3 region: CASNGGGFYSNQPQHF. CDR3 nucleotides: TGTGCCAGCAACGGGGGAGGCTTTTATAGCAATCAGCCCCAGCATTTT.

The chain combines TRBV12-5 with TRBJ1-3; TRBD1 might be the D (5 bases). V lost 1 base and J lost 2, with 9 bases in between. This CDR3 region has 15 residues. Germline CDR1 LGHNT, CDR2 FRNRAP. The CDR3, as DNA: TGTGCTAGTGGTTTGGCACAACAGGCTGGAAACACCATATATTTT. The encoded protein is CASGLAQQAGNTIYF. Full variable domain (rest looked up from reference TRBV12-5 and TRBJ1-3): DARVTQTPRHKVTEMGQEVTMRCQPILGHNTVFWYRQTMMQGLELLAYFRNRAPLDDSGMPKDRFSAEMPDATLATLKIQPSEPRDSAVYFCASGLAQQAGNTIYFGEGSWLTVV.

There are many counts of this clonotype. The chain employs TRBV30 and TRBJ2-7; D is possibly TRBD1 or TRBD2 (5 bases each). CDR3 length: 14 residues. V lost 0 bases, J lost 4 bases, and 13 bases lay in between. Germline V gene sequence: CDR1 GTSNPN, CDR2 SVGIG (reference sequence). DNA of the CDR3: TGTGCCTGGAGTGTACGAGGGGCAGGGTACGAGCAGTACTTC. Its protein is CAWSVRGAGYEQYF.

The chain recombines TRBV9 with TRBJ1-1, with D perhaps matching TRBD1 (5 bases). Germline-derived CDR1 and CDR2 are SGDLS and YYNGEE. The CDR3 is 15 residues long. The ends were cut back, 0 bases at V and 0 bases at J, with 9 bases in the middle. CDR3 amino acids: CASSVVGEMNTEAFF. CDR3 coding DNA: TGTGCCAGCAGCGTAGTGGGGGAAATGAACACTGAAGCTTTCTTT.

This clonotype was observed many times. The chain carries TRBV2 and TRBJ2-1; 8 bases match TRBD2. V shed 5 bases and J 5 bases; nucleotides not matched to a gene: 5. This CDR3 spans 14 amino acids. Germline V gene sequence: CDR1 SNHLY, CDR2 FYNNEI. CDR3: CASSRAGGHNEQFF. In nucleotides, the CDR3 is TGTGCCAGCAGTCGGGCGGGAGGTCACAATGAGCAGTTCTTC.

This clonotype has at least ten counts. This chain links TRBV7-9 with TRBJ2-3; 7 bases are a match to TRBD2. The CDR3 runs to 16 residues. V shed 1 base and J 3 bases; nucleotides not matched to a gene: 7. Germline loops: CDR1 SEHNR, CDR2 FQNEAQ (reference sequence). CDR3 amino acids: CASSLVAGVITDTQYF. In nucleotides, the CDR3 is TGTGCCAGCAGCTTAGTTGCGGGAGTTATAACAGATACGCAGTATTTT.

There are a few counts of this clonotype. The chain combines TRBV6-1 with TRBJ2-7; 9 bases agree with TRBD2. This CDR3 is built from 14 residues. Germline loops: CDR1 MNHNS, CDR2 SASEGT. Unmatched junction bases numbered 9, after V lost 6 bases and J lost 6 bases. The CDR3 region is CASSLAGTLGEQYF. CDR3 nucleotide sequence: TGTGCCAGCAGCCTAGCGGGAACCCTCGGCGAGCAGTACTTC.

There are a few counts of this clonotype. The CDR3 here is CASSLTGAGDDEQYF. Written as DNA, the CDR3 is TGTGCCAGCTCACTGACCGGGGCAGGGGATGACGAGCAGTACTTC. The rearrangement links TRBV18 to TRBJ2-7, with D perhaps matching TRBD1 (6 bases). V lost 4 bases to trimming and J lost 5 bases, with 18 bases between them. The V gene's germline CDR1 is KGHSH and CDR2 LQKENI. The CDR3 spans 15 residues.

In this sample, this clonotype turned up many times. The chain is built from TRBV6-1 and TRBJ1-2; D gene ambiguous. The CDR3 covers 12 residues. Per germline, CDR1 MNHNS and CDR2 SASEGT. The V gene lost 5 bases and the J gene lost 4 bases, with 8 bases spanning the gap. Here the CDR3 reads CASSSEFYGYTF. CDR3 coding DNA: TGTGCCAGCAGTTCAGAGTTCTATGGCTACACCTTC.

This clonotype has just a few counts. In DNA, the CDR3 is TGTGCCAGCAGCTTAGCGTCAGCAGGGGGAAATCAGCCCCAGCATTTT. Translating gives CASSLASAGGNQPQHF. The gene calls are TRBV7-2 and TRBJ1-5; TRBD1 aligns across 7 bases. The junction had 6 bases not matched to a gene; V was cut back by 0 bases and J by 4 bases. CDR3 length equals 16 residues. Germline V lookup: CDR1 SGHTA, CDR2 FQGNSA.

The CDR3 here is CASRMHRDSGYGYTF. The CDR3 coding sequence is TGTGCCAGCAGAATGCACCGGGACAGCGGCTATGGCTACACCTTC. The chain uses TRBV27 and TRBJ1-2, with 7 bases fitting TRBD1. The J segment lost 4 bases and the V segment lost 6 bases, leaving 11 bases of the junction unmatched. The CDR3 loop spans 15 amino acids. Germline values: CDR1 MNHEY, CDR2 SMNVEV (reference sequence).

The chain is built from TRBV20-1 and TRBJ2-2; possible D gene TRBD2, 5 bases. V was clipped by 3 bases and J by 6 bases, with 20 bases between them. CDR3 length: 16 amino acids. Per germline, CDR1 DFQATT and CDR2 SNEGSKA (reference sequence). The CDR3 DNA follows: TGCAGTGCTAGGAGGGTTAAAGGGCTAGTTTCCGGGGAGCTGTTTTTT. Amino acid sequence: CSARRVKGLVSGELFF.

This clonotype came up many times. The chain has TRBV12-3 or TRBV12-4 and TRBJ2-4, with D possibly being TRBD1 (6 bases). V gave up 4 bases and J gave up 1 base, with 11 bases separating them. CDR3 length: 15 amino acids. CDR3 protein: CASSSRDMAKNIQYF. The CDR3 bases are TGTGCCAGCAGTTCCCGGGACATGGCCAAAAACATTCAGTACTTC.

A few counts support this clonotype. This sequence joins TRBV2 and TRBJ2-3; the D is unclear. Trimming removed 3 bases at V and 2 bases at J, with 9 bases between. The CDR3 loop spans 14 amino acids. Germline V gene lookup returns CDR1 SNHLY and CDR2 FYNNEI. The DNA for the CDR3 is TGTGCCAGCAGTGAGATGCTGGACACAGATACGCAGTATTTT. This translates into CASSEMLDTDTQYF.

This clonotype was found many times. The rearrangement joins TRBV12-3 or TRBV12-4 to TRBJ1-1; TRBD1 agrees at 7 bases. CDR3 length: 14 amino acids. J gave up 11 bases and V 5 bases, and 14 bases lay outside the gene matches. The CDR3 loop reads CASSLSTGRAGAFF. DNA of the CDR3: TGTGCCAGCAGTCTCTCGACAGGGCGAGCCGGGGCTTTCTTT.